This record covers a single TCR beta chain. The antigen is not known. The data were obtained in a study of OX40 agonist ivuxolimab in advanced cancers. About the research overall: With a range of roughly 20 to 85, age averaged about 59 years, and around 80% were male.

Data came from immunoSEQ multiplex PCR; TCRdb stores just in-frame clones and leaves some out. Of 25,000 to 40,000 clones listed, roughly 84% are singletons. Per the germline V gene, CDR1 is SGHNT and CDR2 is YYREEE (reference sequence). Trimming took 5 bases from V and 1 from J, leaving 9 bases between them. This CDR3 has 13 residues. Findings and limits, study-wide: Mean expanded clone counts were higher in CD8+ than CD4+ T cells.

The rearrangement joins TRBV5-4 to TRBJ1-1; no firm D call. Material: CD4+ or CD8+ T cells sorted from blood, obtained in a trial of the OX40 agonist ivuxolimab. This clonotype originated in an adult with an advanced solid tumor such as melanoma, head and neck, liver or kidney cancer. The CDR3 nucleotides are TGTGCCAGCAGGATAATAGAGAACACTGAAGCTTTCTTT. The encoded protein is CASRIIENTEAFF.